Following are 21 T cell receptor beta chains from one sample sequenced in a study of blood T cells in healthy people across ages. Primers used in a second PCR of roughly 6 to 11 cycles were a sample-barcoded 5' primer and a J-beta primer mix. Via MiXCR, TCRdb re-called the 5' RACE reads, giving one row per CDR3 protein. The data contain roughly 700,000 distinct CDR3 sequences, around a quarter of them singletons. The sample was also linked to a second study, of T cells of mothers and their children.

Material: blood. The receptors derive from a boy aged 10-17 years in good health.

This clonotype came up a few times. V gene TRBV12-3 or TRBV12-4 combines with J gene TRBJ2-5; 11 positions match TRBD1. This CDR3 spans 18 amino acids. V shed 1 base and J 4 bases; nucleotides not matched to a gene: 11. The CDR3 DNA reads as TGTGCCAGCAGTTTAGAGAAAGGGACAGGGGGTAGGCGAGAGACCCAGTACTTC. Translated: CASSLEKGTGGRRETQYF.

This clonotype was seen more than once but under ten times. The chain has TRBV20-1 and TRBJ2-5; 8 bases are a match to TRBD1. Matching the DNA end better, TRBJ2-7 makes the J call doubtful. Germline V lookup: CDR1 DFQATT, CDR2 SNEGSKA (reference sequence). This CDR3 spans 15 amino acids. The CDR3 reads CSARVGTGVTYEQYF. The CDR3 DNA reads TGCAGTGCTAGAGTCGGGACAGGCGTCACCTACGAGCAGTACTTC.

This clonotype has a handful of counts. The CDR3 nucleotides read TGTGCCATCAGTGAGACCCAGTACGAGCAGTACTTC. Translating it yields CAISETQYEQYF. V is TRBV10-3 and J is TRBJ2-5; D is ambiguous. With the DNA end fitting TRBJ2-7 better, the J assignment may be wrong. This CDR3 spans 12 amino acids. Germline assignment: CDR1 ENHRY and CDR2 SYGVKD.

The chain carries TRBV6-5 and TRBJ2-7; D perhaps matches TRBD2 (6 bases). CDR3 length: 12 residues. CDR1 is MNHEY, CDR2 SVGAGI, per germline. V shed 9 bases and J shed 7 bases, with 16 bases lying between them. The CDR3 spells CASTENRGEQYF. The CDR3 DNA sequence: TGTGCCAGTACAGAAAACCGGGGGGAGCAGTACTTC.

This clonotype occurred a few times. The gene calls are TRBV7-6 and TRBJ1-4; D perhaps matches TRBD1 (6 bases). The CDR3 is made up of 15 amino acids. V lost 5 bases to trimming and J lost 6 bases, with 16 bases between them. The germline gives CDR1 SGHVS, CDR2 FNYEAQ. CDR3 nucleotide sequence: TGTGCCAGCAGCCCGCACGTGGGGGCCTATGAAAAACTGTTTTTT. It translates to CASSPHVGAYEKLFF.

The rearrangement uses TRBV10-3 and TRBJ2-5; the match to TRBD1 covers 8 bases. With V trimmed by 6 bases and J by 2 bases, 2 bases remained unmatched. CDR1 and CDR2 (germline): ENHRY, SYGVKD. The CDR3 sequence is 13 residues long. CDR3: CAIRDRAQETQYF. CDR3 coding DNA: TGTGCCATCAGGGACAGGGCGCAAGAGACCCAGTACTTC.

CDR3 sequence reads: CASSQEYDYEQYF. CDR3 DNA sequence: TGTGCCAGCAGCCAAGAATATGACTACGAGCAGTACTTC. The genes are TRBV3-1 and TRBJ2-7; no clear D gene. The CDR3 sequence is 13 residues long. Per the germline V gene, CDR1 is LGHDT and CDR2 is YNNKEL (reference sequence). V was trimmed by 0 bases and J by 3 bases, leaving 6 bases between them.

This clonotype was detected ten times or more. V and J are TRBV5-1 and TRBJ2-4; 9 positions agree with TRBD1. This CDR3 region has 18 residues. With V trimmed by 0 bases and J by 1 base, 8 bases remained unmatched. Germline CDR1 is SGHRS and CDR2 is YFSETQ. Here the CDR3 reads CASSLDPGTGLAKNIQYF. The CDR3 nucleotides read TGCGCCAGCAGCTTGGACCCCGGGACAGGGCTGGCCAAAAACATTCAGTACTTC.

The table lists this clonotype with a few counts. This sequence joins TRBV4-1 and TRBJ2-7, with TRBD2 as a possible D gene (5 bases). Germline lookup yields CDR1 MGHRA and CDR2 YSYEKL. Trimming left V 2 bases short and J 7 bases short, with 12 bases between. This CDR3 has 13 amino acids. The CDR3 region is CASSQISGWEQYF. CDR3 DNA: TGCGCCAGCAGCCAAATCAGCGGTTGGGAGCAGTACTTC.

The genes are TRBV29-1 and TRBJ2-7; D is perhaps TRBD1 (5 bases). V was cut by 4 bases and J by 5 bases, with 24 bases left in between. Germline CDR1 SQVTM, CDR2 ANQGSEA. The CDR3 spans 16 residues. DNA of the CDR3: TGCAGCGTTGTTTCGGACATGGGTATCCCGGGCAACGAGCAGTACTTC. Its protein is CSVVSDMGIPGNEQYF.

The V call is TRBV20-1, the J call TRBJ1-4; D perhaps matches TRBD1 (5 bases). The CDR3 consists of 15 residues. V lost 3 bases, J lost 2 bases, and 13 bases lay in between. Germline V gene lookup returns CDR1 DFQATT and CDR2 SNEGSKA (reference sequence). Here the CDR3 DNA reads TGCAGTGCTAGCGACGCAGGGCAGACTAATGAAAAACTGTTTTTT. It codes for CSASDAGQTNEKLFF.

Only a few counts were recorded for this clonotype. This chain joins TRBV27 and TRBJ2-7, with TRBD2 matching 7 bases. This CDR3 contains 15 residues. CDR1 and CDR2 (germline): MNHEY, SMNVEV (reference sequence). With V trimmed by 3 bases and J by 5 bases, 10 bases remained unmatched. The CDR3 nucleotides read TGTGCCAGCAGTTTCTACGCGGGGGAGGGGAACGAGCAGTACTTC. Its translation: CASSFYAGEGNEQYF.

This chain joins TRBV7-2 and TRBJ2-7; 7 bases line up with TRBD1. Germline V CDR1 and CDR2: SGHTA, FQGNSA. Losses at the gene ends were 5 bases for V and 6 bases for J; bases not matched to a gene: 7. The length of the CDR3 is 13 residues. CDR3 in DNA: TGTGCCAGCAGCAAGGGGGCAGGGGGCGAGCAGTACTTC. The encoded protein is CASSKGAGGEQYF.

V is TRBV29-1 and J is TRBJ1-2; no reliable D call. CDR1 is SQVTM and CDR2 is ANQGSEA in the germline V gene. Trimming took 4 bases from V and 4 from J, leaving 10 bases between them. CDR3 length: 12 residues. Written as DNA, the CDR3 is TGCAGCGTTGCCCGGAGTTCCTATGGCTACACCTTC. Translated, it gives CSVARSSYGYTF.

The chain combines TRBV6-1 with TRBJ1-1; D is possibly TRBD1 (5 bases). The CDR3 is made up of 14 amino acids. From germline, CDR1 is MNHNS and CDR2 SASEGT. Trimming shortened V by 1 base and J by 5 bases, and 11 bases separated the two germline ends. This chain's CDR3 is CASSEGGGETEAFF. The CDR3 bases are TGTGCCAGCAGTGAAGGCGGAGGGGAAACTGAAGCTTTCTTT.

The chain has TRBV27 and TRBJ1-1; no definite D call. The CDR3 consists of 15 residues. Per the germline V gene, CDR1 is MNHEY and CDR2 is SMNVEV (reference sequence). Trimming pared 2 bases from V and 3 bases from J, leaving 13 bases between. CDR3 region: CASSLTSLVYTEAFF. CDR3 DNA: TGTGCCAGCAGTTTAACTAGCCTGGTATACACTGAAGCTTTCTTT.

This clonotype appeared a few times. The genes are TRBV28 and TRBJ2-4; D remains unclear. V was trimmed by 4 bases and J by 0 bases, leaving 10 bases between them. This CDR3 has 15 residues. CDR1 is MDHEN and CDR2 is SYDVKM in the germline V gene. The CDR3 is CASSSWYLAKNIQYF. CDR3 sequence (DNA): TGTGCCAGCAGTTCTTGGTACTTAGCCAAAAACATTCAGTACTTC.

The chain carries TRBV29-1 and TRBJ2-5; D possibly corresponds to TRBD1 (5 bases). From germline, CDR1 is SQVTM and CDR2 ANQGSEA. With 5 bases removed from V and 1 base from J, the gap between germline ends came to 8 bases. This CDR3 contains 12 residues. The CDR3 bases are TGCAGCGTTCCTGACAGCCAAGAGACCCAGTACTTC. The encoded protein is CSVPDSQETQYF.

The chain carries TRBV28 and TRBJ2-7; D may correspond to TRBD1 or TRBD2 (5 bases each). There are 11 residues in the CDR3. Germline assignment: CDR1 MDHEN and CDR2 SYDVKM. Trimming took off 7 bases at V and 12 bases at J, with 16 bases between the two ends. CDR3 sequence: CASNPGQGLYF. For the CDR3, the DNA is TGTGCCAGCAACCCGGGGCAGGGTCTGTACTTC.

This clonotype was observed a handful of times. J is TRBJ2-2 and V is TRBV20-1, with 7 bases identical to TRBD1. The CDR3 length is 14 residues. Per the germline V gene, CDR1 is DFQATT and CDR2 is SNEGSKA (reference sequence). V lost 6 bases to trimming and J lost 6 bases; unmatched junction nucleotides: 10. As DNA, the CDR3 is TGCAGTGCCGTCGCAGGGGGAATACCCGGGGAGCTGTTTTTT. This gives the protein CSAVAGGIPGELFF.

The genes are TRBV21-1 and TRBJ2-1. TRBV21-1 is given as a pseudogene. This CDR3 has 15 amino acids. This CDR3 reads CASSKGPALHNEQFF. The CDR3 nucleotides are TGTGCCAGCAGCAAAGGGCCAGCACTCCACAATGAGCAGTTCTTC.